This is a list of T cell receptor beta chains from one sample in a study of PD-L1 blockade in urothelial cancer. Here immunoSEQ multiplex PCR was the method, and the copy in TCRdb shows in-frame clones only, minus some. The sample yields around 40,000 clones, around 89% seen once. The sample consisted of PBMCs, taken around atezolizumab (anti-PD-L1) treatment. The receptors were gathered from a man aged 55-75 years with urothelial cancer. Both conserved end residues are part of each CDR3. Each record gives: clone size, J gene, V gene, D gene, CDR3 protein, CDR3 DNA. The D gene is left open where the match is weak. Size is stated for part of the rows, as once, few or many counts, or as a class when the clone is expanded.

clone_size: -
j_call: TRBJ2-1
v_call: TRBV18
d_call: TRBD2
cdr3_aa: CASSPAVSSGNEQFF
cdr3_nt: TGTGCCAGCTCACCAGCGGTTTCTAGCGGAAATGAGCAGTTCTTC

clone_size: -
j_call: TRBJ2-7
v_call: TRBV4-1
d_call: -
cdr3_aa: CASSQMEGKAYEQYF
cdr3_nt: TGCGCCAGCAGCCAGATGGAGGGGAAGGCATACGAGCAGTACTTC

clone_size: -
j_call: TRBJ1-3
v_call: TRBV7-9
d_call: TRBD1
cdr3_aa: CASRQGLGNTIYF
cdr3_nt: TGTGCCAGCAGACAGGGGCTAGGAAACACCATATATTTT

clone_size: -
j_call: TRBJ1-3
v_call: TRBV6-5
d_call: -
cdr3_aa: CASSQTGDGNTIYF
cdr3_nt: TGTGCCAGCAGTCAAACGGGGGACGGAAACACCATATATTTT

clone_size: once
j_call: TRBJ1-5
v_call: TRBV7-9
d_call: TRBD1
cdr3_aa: CASSLGGAWDRGLDQPQHF
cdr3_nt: TGTGCCAGCAGCTTAGGTGGGGCTTGGGACAGGGGGCTCGATCAGCCCCAGCATTTT

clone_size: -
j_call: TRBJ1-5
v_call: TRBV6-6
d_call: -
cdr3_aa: CASSPPGNQPQHF
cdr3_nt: TGTGCCAGCAGCCCCCCCGGCAATCAGCCCCAGCATTTT

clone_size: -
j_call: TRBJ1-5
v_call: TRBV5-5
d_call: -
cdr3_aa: CASSLDSYSNQPQHF
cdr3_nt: TGTGCCAGCAGCTTGGACAGCTATAGCAATCAGCCCCAGCATTTT

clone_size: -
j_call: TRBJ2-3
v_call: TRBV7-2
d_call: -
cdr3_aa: CASSPYGNTDTQYF
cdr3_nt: TGTGCCAGCAGCCCTTACGGGAACACAGATACGCAGTATTTT

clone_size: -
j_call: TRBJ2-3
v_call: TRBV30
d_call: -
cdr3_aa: CAWSRGTVSTDTQYF
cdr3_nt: TGTGCCTGGAGTCGGGGAACGGTCAGCACAGATACGCAGTATTTT

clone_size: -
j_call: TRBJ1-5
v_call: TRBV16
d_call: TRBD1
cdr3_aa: CASSRQGVSNQPQHF
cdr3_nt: TGTGCCAGCAGCCGACAGGGTGTGAGCAATCAGCCCCAGCATTTT

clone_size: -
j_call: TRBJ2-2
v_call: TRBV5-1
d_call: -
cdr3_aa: CASSLSGVPGELFF
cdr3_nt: TGCGCCAGCAGCTTGTCAGGGGTCCCCGGGGAGCTGTTTTTT

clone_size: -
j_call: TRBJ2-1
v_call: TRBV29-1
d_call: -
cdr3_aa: CSVRGTGNEQFF
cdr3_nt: TGCAGCGTTCGGGGAACGGGCAATGAGCAGTTCTTC

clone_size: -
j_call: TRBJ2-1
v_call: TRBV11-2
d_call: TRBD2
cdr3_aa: CASSSGLAGYNEQFF
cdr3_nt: TGTGCCAGCAGCTCGGGACTAGCGGGATACAATGAGCAGTTCTTC

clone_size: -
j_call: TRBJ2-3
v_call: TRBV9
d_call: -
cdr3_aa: CASSLRQFTDTQYF
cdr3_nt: TGTGCCAGCAGCCTAAGACAGTTCACAGATACGCAGTATTTT

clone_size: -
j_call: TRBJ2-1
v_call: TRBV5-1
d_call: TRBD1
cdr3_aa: CASSPGTGGYNEQFF
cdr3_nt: TGCGCCAGCAGCCCCGGGACAGGGGGCTACAATGAGCAGTTCTTC

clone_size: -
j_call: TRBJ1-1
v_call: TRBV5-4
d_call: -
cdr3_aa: CASSFPPGNTEAFF
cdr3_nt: TGTGCCAGCAGCTTCCCTCCGGGGAACACTGAAGCTTTCTTT

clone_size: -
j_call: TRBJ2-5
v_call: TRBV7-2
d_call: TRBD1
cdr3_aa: CASSLGQGGLAQYF
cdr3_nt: TGTGCCAGCAGCCTGGGACAGGGGGGGCTCGCCCAGTACTTC

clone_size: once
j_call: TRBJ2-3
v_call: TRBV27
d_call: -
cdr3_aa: CASSLIPTGGGTDTQYF
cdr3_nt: TGTGCCAGCAGTTTAATCCCCACAGGGGGGGGCACAGATACGCAGTATTTT

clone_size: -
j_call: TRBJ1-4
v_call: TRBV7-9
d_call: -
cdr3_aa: CASSSSGLDSSEKLFF
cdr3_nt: TGTGCCAGCAGCTCGAGTGGCTTGGACAGTTCAGAAAAACTGTTTTTT

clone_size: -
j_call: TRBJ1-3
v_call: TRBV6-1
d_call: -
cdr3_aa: CASSLTASGNTIYF
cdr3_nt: TGTGCCAGCAGTTTGACAGCCTCTGGAAACACCATATATTTT

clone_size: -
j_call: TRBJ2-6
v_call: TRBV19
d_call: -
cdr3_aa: CASIGGYSGANVLTF
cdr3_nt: TGTGCCAGTATCGGCGGATACTCTGGGGCCAACGTCCTGACTTTC

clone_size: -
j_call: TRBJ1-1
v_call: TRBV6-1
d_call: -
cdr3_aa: CASSPGTEAFF
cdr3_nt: TGTGCCAGCAGCCCGGGCACTGAAGCTTTCTTT

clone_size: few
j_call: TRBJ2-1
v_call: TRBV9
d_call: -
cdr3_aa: CASSVPPRGDNEQFF
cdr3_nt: TGTGCCAGCAGCGTACCCCCCAGGGGAGACAATGAGCAGTTCTTC

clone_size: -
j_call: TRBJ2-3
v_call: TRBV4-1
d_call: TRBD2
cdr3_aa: CASSQGGLAGADTQYF
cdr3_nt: TGCGCCAGCAGCCAAGGCGGACTAGCGGGAGCCGATACGCAGTATTTT

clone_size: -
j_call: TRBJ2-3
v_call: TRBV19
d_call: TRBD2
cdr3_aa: CASSPTSGSTSTDTQYF
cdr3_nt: TGTGCCAGTAGTCCGACTAGCGGGAGCACTAGCACAGATACGCAGTATTTT

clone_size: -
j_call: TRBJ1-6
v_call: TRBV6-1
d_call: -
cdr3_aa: CATKEGPGKSPLHF
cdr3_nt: TGTGCCACCAAGGAGGGTCCCGGGAAATCACCCCTCCACTTT

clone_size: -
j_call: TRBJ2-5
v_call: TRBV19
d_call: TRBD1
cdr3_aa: CASSIGGQTQETQYF
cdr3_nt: TGTGCCAGTAGTATAGGGGGACAGACTCAAGAGACCCAGTACTTC

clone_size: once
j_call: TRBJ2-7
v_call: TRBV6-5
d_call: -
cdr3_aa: CASIAPSGTEYEQYF
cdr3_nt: TGTGCCAGCATCGCGCCCTCCGGGACTGAGTACGAGCAGTACTTC

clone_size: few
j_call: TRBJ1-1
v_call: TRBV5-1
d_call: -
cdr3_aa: CASSFQGNTEAFF
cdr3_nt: TGCGCCAGCAGCTTTCAGGGAAACACTGAAGCTTTCTTT

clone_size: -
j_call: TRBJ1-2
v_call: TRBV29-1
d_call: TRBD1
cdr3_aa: CSVGPGTGAYGYTF
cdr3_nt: TGCAGCGTTGGCCCCGGGACAGGGGCGTATGGCTACACCTTC

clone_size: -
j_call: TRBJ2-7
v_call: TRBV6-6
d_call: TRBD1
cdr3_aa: CASSADRGRREQYF
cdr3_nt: TGTGCCAGCAGTGCGGACAGGGGGCGTCGAGAGCAGTACTTC

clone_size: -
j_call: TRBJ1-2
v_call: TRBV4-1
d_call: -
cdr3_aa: CASSKTGNYGYTF
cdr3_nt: TGCGCCAGCAGCAAAACAGGGAACTATGGCTACACCTTC

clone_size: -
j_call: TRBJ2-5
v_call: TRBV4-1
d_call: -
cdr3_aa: CASSQEVAREATQYF
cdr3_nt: TGCGCCAGCAGCCAAGAGGTCGCCAGGGAAGCGACCCAGTACTTC

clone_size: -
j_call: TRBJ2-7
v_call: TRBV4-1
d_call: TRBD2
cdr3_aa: CASSQEGIAGGSSYEQYF
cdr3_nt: TGCGCCAGCAGCCAAGAAGGAATAGCGGGAGGGAGCTCCTACGAGCAGTACTTC

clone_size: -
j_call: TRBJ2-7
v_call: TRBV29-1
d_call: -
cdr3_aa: CSVVRTETYEQHF
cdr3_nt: TGCAGCGTTGTTAGGACAGAAACCTACGAGCAGCACTTC

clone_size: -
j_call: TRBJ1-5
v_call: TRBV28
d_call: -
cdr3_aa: CAVAVYSNQPQHF
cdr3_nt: TGTGCAGTCGCGGTTTATAGCAATCAGCCCCAGCATTTT

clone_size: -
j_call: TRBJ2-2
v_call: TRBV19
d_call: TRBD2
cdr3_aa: CASSKQRGGPVGGELFF
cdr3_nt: TGTGCCAGTAGTAAGCAGCGGGGGGGCCCGGTCGGCGGGGAGCTGTTTTTT

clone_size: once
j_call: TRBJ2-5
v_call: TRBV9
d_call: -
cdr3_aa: CASGGPGGETQYF
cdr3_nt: TGTGCCAGCGGAGGACCAGGTGGGGAGACCCAGTACTTC